These 14 T cell receptor beta chains came from one sample sequenced in a study of CD4 and CD8 cells across lung adenocarcinoma regions. In TCRdb, the PCR reads were re-called with MiXCR into one record per CDR3 protein. The sample gives approximately 6,000 distinct CDR3 sequences, 40% to 60% of which show up once; around 30% is in the top ten. The sample comprised CD4+ T cells from the center of a lung tumor. Source of these receptors: a female donor with lung adenocarcinoma. The CD4 and CD8 labels of this study may be unreliable.

This clonotype has ten or more counts. This rearrangement joins TRBV6-1 to TRBJ1-1; 8 bases line up with TRBD1. The V and J ends lost 6 bases and 5 bases, in that order; junction bases with no gene match: 8. Germline CDR1 MNHNS, CDR2 SASEGT. This CDR3 has 14 residues. The CDR3 DNA reads TGTGCCAGCAGGATAGGACAGGGATGGACTGAAGCTTTCTTT. Its protein product is CASRIGQGWTEAFF.

This clonotype was counted a few times. The V gene is TRBV6-1, the J gene TRBJ2-2; tentatively, D is TRBD1 (5 bases). V gave up 5 bases and J gave up 6 bases, with 13 bases separating them. The CDR3 is made up of 14 amino acids. In germline, CDR1 is MNHNS, CDR2 SASEGT. The CDR3 bases are TGTGCCAGCAGTCAGGGAATTGGAGCCGGGGAGCTGTTTTTT. Translation: CASSQGIGAGELFF.

This clonotype is large by share. The rearrangement links TRBV6-1 to TRBJ2-5; D possibly corresponds to TRBD1 (6 bases). The CDR3 runs 16 residues. V was clipped by 6 bases and J by 5 bases, with 22 bases between them. Per the germline V gene, CDR1 is MNHNS and CDR2 is SASEGT. CDR3 nucleotide sequence: TGTGCCAGCAGGGAACAATCAGGGGCGGGTGGCGAGACCCAGTACTTC. Translated: CASREQSGAGGETQYF.

This clonotype was detected only a few times. The chain joins TRBV7-3 to TRBJ2-2; tentatively, D is TRBD2 (7 bases). Germline V gene data show CDR1 as SGHTA and CDR2 as FQGTGA. The CDR3 spans 14 residues. V shed 5 bases and J shed 6 bases, with 13 bases lying between them. CDR3 nucleotide sequence: TGTGCCAGCAGCCCAGGGGCGGGAGCCGGGGAGCTGTTTTTT. Its translation is CASSPGAGAGELFF.

This rearrangement joins TRBV20-1 to TRBJ2-1; D is unclear. Germline V CDR1 and CDR2: DFQATT, SNEGSKA (reference sequence). CDR3 length: 12 amino acids. V lost 6 bases and J lost 3, with 9 bases in between. CDR3 loop: CSALTNYNEQFF. The CDR3 DNA sequence: TGCAGTGCCCTGACCAACTACAATGAGCAGTTCTTC.

This clonotype showed up many times. V gene TRBV6-5 combines with J gene TRBJ2-1; 11 bases agree with TRBD2. There are 14 residues in the CDR3. V was pared by 6 bases and J by 9 bases, with 7 bases of the junction left unmatched. Germline-derived CDR1 and CDR2 are MNHEY and SVGAGI. CDR3 sequence reads: CASSGLAGGPEQFF. CDR3 coding DNA: TGTGCCAGCAGCGGGCTAGCGGGGGGACCTGAGCAGTTCTTC.

This rearrangement joins TRBV7-6 to TRBJ2-7; TRBD1 matches 8 bases. In germline, CDR1 is SGHVS, CDR2 FNYEAQ. The V and J ends lost 4 bases and 3 bases, in that order; junction bases with no gene match: 11. This CDR3 is 16 amino acids long. CDR3 nucleotides: TGTGCCAGCAGCTCAGAACCAGACGGACAGGGCTACGAGCAGTACTTC. It is translated as CASSSEPDGQGYEQYF. Complete variable domain (other parts from reference TRBV7-6 and TRBJ2-7): GAGVSQSPRYKVTKRGQDVALRCDPISGHVSLYWYRQALGQGPEFLTYFNYEAQQDKSGLPNDRFSAERPEGSISTLTIQRTEQRDSAMYRCASSSEPDGQGYEQYFGPGTRLTVT.

The rearrangement joins TRBV6-2 or TRBV6-3 to TRBJ2-4, with a tentative D call TRBD2 (6 bases). The DNA end lines up better with TRBJ2-1; the J call may be wrong. CDR3 length equals 12 residues. From germline, CDR1 is MNHEY and CDR2 SVGEGT. The CDR3 reads CASSLAANEQFF. In DNA, the CDR3 is TGTGCCAGCTCACTAGCTGCCAATGAGCAGTTCTTC.

Only a few counts were recorded for this clonotype. The genes are TRBV6-1 and TRBJ2-3; 7 bases fit TRBD1. The V gene end was trimmed by 2 bases and the J gene end by 14 bases; junction bases not matched to a gene: 19. The CDR3 totals 16 residues. CDR1 is MNHNS and CDR2 is SASEGT in the germline V gene. CDR3 nucleotides: TGTGCCAGCAGTGAAAACCCAGGTTTGAACACAGGGGCGCTGTATTTT. Translated: CASSENPGLNTGALYF.

The rearrangement uses TRBV12-3 or TRBV12-4 and TRBJ2-1; D gene ambiguous. CDR3 length: 12 amino acids. Trimming left V 1 base short and J 7 bases short, with 5 bases between. This CDR3 is CASSLGGNEQFF. The CDR3 DNA sequence: TGTGCCAGCAGTTTAGGAGGAAATGAGCAGTTCTTC.

This clonotype qualifies as medium-sized. The rearrangement links TRBV6-5 to TRBJ2-1; weak D call: TRBD2 (5 bases). Germline V gene lookup returns CDR1 MNHEY and CDR2 SVGAGI. The germline V and J ends were trimmed by 8 bases and 4 bases, with 15 bases remaining between them. The CDR3 spans 14 residues. Here the CDR3 DNA reads TGTGCCAGCTGCTCCGGGAAAGGATACAATGAGCAGTTCTTC. It codes for CASCSGKGYNEQFF.

On this clonotype: At one of its ends the junction is not consistent with the germline gene, which may arise from a read error. This chain joins TRBV6-1 and TRBJ2-3, with 8 bases identical to TRBD1. This CDR3 is 14 amino acids long. The germline V gene encodes CDR1 MNHNS and CDR2 SASEGT. The CDR3 loop reads CASRETGDQDTQYF. CDR3 nucleotide sequence: TGTGCCAGCAGAGAGACAGGGGACCAAGATACCCAGTATTTT.

This clonotype was seen many times. The chain is built from TRBV6-2 or TRBV6-3 and TRBJ2-1; D might be TRBD2 (6 bases). The end of the DNA is better explained by TRBJ2-7, so the J call may be wrong. CDR3 length: 15 residues. Germline V lookup: CDR1 MNHEY, CDR2 SVGEGT. The CDR3, as DNA: TGTGCCAGCGGACGACCGGGCGGGAACTCCTACGAGCAGTACTTC. Protein product: CASGRPGGNSYEQYF.

The chain has TRBV6-1 and TRBJ2-3, with a weak D call TRBD1 (7 bases). Germline loops: CDR1 MNHNS, CDR2 SASEGT. CDR3 length: 17 residues. The V and J ends lost 1 base and 2 bases respectively, with 16 bases between them. CDR3 residues: CASSEGRGPASTDTQYF. Here the CDR3 DNA reads TGTGCCAGCAGTGAAGGGAGGGGGCCAGCCTCCACAGATACGCAGTATTTT.